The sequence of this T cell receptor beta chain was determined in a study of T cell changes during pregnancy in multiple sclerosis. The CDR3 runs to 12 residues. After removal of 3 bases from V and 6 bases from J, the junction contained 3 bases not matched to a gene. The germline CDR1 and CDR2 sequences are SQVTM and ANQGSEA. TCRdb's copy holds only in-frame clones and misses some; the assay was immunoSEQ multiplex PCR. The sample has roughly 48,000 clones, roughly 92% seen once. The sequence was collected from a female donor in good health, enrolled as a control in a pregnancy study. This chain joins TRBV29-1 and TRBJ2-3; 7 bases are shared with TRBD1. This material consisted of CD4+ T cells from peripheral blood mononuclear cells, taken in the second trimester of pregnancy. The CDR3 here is CSVEPTGDTQYF. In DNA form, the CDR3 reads TGCAGCGTTGAGCCGACAGGGGATACGCAGTATTTT.